This T cell receptor (beta chain) was captured by sequencing in a study of blood T cell repertoires in COVID-19. The overall study: Acute and convalescent COVID-19 samples came from the United States, Italy and Spain.

The CDR3 extends over 14 amino acids. Trimming took 0 bases from V and 1 from J, leaving 8 bases between them. Germline CDR1 reads SGHRS; CDR2 reads YFSETQ. TCRdb keeps only in-frame clones here, not all; method: immunoSEQ multiplex PCR. Counted here are 80,000 to 100,000 clones, around four fifths occurring once; the ten biggest clones make up about 16%. Sequencing used peripheral blood. J is TRBJ2-7 and V is TRBV5-1; D possibly corresponds to TRBD1 (6 bases). The TCR originated in a human donor in a cohort sampled during active COVID-19. The DNA for the CDR3 is TGCGCCAGCAGCTTGGATGGGACATCCTACGAGCAGTACTTC. Protein product: CASSLDGTSYEQYF.